Below are 27 T cell receptor beta chains sequenced from a single sample in a study of patients and donors after allogeneic stem cell transplantation. TCRdb fed the RT-PCR reads into MiXCR, producing one record per CDR3 protein. The repertoire holds about 4,200 distinct CDR3 sequences, about 15% seen once, with approximately 80% in the top ten. Specimen: blood, either unsorted or a sorted T cell fraction (not recorded which). The source is a human donor who was either an allogeneic HSCT recipient or a stem cell or donor lymphocyte infusion donor (not recorded which). It is not recorded whose cells these are; they may come from a transplant donor.

This clonotype was counted between two and nine times. The rearrangement uses TRBV9 and TRBJ2-2, with D tentatively TRBD1 (7 bases). V lost 0 bases to trimming and J lost 2 bases, with 14 bases between them. This CDR3 has 17 amino acids. Germline V gene lookup returns CDR1 SGDLS and CDR2 YYNGEE. This CDR3 reads CASSVGRGQRNTGELFF. In nucleotides, the CDR3 is TGTGCCAGCAGCGTAGGGCGGGGACAGAGAAACACCGGGGAGCTGTTTTTT.

The J gene is TRBJ2-1, the V gene TRBV7-9, with 8 nucleotides matching TRBD1. V was pared by 4 bases and J by 8 bases, with 7 bases of the junction left unmatched. Per germline, CDR1 SEHNR and CDR2 FQNEAQ (reference sequence). CDR3 length: 14 residues. CDR3 sequence: CASSSLGQGDEQFF. CDR3 DNA sequence: TGTGCCAGCAGCTCCCTCGGACAGGGCGATGAGCAGTTCTTC.

This rearrangement joins TRBV6-6 to TRBJ1-4; 7 bases are a match to TRBD1. This CDR3 has 16 residues. Germline trimming cut 7 bases from V and 0 bases from J; bases unmatched to any gene: 8. The germline gives CDR1 MNHNY, CDR2 SVGAGI (reference sequence). DNA for the CDR3: TGTGCCAGCATTGCCCGCAGGGGGACAACTAATGAAAAACTGTTTTTT. Translating it yields CASIARRGTTNEKLFF.

This clonotype was picked up a small number of times. The chain joins TRBV2 to TRBJ2-4; unclear D gene. The germline V gene encodes CDR1 SNHLY and CDR2 FYNNEI. V dropped 2 bases and J dropped 1 base, with 6 bases sitting between them. The CDR3 has 14 amino acids. The CDR3 DNA sequence: TGTGCCAGCAGTGAAAGCCAGGCCAAAAACATTCAGTACTTC. It specifies CASSESQAKNIQYF.

CDR3 nucleotide sequence: TGTGCCAGCAGTACCGGGCCGCCCACGTACGAGCAGTACTTC. This encodes CASSTGPPTYEQYF. The genes are TRBV2 and TRBJ2-7; D is ambiguous. This CDR3 spans 14 amino acids. With 5 bases removed from V and 4 bases from J, the gap between germline ends came to 15 bases. Germline CDR1 SNHLY, CDR2 FYNNEI.

With respect to this clonotype: At one end, the junction sequence differs from germline, possibly due to a read error. V is TRBV24-1 and J is TRBJ2-3; 9 nucleotides line up with TRBD2. Germline CDR1 and CDR2: KGHDR and SFDVKD. This CDR3 comprises 17 residues. Here the CDR3 reads CATSDLPQRGEQDTQCF. The DNA of the CDR3 is TGTGCCACCAGTGATTTGCCTCAGCGGGGGGAGCAAGATACGCAGTGTTTT.

Only a few counts were recorded for this clonotype. This chain joins TRBV7-6 and TRBJ2-2; TRBD1 is a possible D gene (5 bases). The V end lost 5 bases, the J end lost 4 bases, and 14 bases lay between the germline ends. The CDR3 loop spans 15 amino acids. Germline lookup yields CDR1 SGHVS and CDR2 FNYEAQ. The chain's CDR3 is CASSRLGRVTGELFF. DNA for the CDR3: TGTGCCAGCAGCCGCTTGGGGCGAGTCACCGGGGAGCTGTTTTTT. Full variable domain (remainder filled in from reference TRBV7-6 and TRBJ2-2): GAGVSQSPRYKVTKRGQDVALRCDPISGHVSLYWYRQALGQGPEFLTYFNYEAQQDKSGLPNDRFSAERPEGSISTLTIQRTEQRDSAMYRCASSRLGRVTGELFFGEGSRLTVL.

This clonotype showed up many times. The chain joins TRBV11-2 to TRBJ1-1; D remains unclear. The V gene lost 0 bases and the J gene lost 2 bases, with 10 bases spanning the gap. CDR3 length equals 15 residues. Germline CDR1 SGHAT, CDR2 FQNNGV. The CDR3 DNA follows: TGTGCCAGCAGCTTAGAACGGCGGCTCAACACTGAAGCTTTCTTT. This encodes CASSLERRLNTEAFF.

V usage is TRBV7-9 and J usage is TRBJ2-6; 8 nucleotides align to TRBD1. The germline V gene encodes CDR1 SEHNR and CDR2 FQNEAQ (reference sequence). J gave up 2 bases and V 5 bases, and 5 bases lay outside the gene matches. The CDR3 has 16 residues. The CDR3 DNA is TGTGCCAGCAGCCCATACAGGGGGACTGGGGCCAACGTCCTGACTTTC. It translates to CASSPYRGTGANVLTF.

V is TRBV18 and J is TRBJ2-3, with 8 bases fitting TRBD1. The CDR3 loop spans 15 amino acids. Unmatched junction bases numbered 5, after V lost 3 bases and J lost 3 bases. Per the germline V gene, CDR1 is KGHSH and CDR2 is LQKENI. CDR3 amino acids: CASSPQGAPTDTQYF. Written as DNA, the CDR3 is TGTGCCAGCTCACCCCAGGGGGCGCCTACAGATACGCAGTATTTT.

This clonotype was detected only a few times. V usage is TRBV7-8 and J usage is TRBJ1-2, with 8 nucleotides matching TRBD1. Trimming took 1 base from V and 4 from J; bases not matched to a gene: 2. The CDR3 totals 14 residues. CDR1 SGHVS and CDR2 FQNEAQ come from the germline V gene. The CDR3 loop is CASSLVTGGYGYTF. In nucleotides, the CDR3 is TGTGCCAGCAGCTTAGTAACAGGGGGCTATGGCTACACCTTC.

The V and J genes are TRBV7-9 and TRBJ2-3; a possible D gene is TRBD1 (6 bases). Germline V gene data show CDR1 as SEHNR and CDR2 as FQNEAQ (reference sequence). The CDR3 runs to 14 residues. Trimming left V 6 bases short and J 4 bases short, with 14 bases between. Here the CDR3 reads CASSHEGVSDTQYF. CDR3 sequence (DNA): TGTGCCAGCAGTCATGAGGGGGTGTCAGATACGCAGTATTTT.

This chain links TRBV24-1 with TRBJ1-5, with a weak D call TRBD1 (6 bases). With 9 bases removed from V and 6 bases from J, the gap between germline ends came to 17 bases. CDR3 length equals 14 residues. The V gene's germline CDR1 is KGHDR and CDR2 SFDVKD. The CDR3 reads CATEGGSGSQPQHF. Here the CDR3 DNA reads TGTGCCACCGAGGGGGGCAGTGGGAGTCAGCCCCAGCATTTT.

This clonotype was picked up many times. The rearrangement links TRBV9 to TRBJ2-1, with no clear D. CDR1 and CDR2 (germline): SGDLS, YYNGEE. This CDR3 spans 13 amino acids. V lost 0 bases and J 5 bases, leaving 6 bases between the germline ends. The CDR3 nucleotides read TGTGCCAGCAGCGTAGAGGAGAACAATGAGCAGTTCTTC. Protein: CASSVEENNEQFF.

This clonotype was found once. This rearrangement joins TRBV27 to TRBJ2-7; 12 bases align to TRBD2. V gave up 1 base and J gave up 6 bases; unmatched junction bases: 13. Germline values: CDR1 MNHEY, CDR2 SMNVEV (reference sequence). The CDR3 is 18 residues long. The CDR3 reads CASSLLAVLAGGLGEQYF. DNA for the CDR3: TGTGCCAGCAGTTTATTAGCCGTCCTAGCGGGAGGGCTCGGCGAGCAGTACTTC.

The genes are TRBV24-1 and TRBJ2-1, with D unclear. Germline values: CDR1 KGHDR, CDR2 SFDVKD. The V end was cut by 9 bases, the J end by 1 base, with 15 bases between. CDR3 length: 15 amino acids. CDR3 in amino acids: CATSSSLNSYNEQFF. CDR3 DNA: TGTGCCACCTCTAGTTCACTAAATTCCTACAATGAGCAGTTCTTC.

This chain joins TRBV6-4 and TRBJ2-6, with 9 bases identical to TRBD1. The CDR3 spans 12 residues. Germline CDR1 reads MRHNA; CDR2 reads SNTAGT. V lost 9 bases to trimming and J lost 9 bases; unmatched junction nucleotides: 3. CDR3 coding DNA: TGTGCCAGGGGACAGGGAGACAACGTCCTGACTTTC. It yields the protein CARGQGDNVLTF.

This clonotype appeared a few times. CDR3 nucleotides: TGCAGTGCTAGACAGGGCCGGGACGAGCAGTACTTC. Its protein product is CSARQGRDEQYF. The rearrangement joins TRBV20-1 to TRBJ2-7; tentatively, D is TRBD1 (5 bases). The CDR3 runs to 12 residues. V was trimmed by 2 bases and J by 5 bases, leaving 10 bases between them. The germline gives CDR1 DFQATT, CDR2 SNEGSKA (reference sequence).

This clonotype came up many times. This rearrangement joins TRBV27 to TRBJ2-7, with 9 nucleotides matching TRBD2. V lost 3 bases, J lost 0 bases, and 3 bases stayed unmatched. This CDR3 is 15 amino acids long. From germline, CDR1 is MNHEY and CDR2 SMNVEV (reference sequence). CDR3 bases: TGTGCCAGCAGTTTTAGGCGGGGGGGCTCCTACGAGCAGTACTTC. Protein sequence: CASSFRRGGSYEQYF.

V usage is TRBV5-1 and J usage is TRBJ2-2; 7 bases map to TRBD2. V shed 0 bases, J shed 4 bases, and the junction held 3 bases outside the gene matches. CDR1 and CDR2 (germline): SGHRS, YFSETQ. This CDR3 spans 15 amino acids. This chain's CDR3 is CASSLVVAGTGELFF. For the CDR3, the DNA is TGCGCCAGCAGCTTGGTGGTAGCGGGCACCGGGGAGCTGTTTTTT.

This chain uses TRBV19 with TRBJ1-2; 7 positions agree with TRBD1. The CDR3 totals 15 residues. Germline trimming cut 6 bases from V and 2 bases from J; bases unmatched to any gene: 9. CDR1 is LNHDA, CDR2 SQIVND, per germline (reference sequence). The CDR3 loop reads CASSPGQAYNYGYTF. As DNA, the CDR3 is TGTGCCAGTAGCCCCGGACAGGCTTACAACTATGGCTACACCTTC.

The chain has TRBV4-1 and TRBJ2-5; the D gene is possibly TRBD1 (5 bases). CDR3 length: 13 amino acids. V gave up 4 bases and J gave up 4 bases, with 10 bases separating them. Germline values: CDR1 MGHRA, CDR2 YSYEKL. CDR3 in DNA: TGCGCCAGCAGCCGCGTGGGGCCAGAGACCCAGTACTTC. Translation gives CASSRVGPETQYF.

V and J are TRBV20-1 and TRBJ2-7, with a possible D match to TRBD1 (6 bases). Per the germline V gene, CDR1 is DFQATT and CDR2 is SNEGSKA (reference sequence). The length of the CDR3 is 12 residues. V lost 5 bases and J lost 2, with 10 bases in between. The CDR3 region has the DNA TGCAGTGCTCACCGGGACACCTACGAGCAGTACTTC. Protein: CSAHRDTYEQYF.

The chain carries TRBV6-1 and TRBJ1-4, with D unclear. Germline CDR1 reads MNHNS; CDR2 reads SASEGT. The length of the CDR3 is 14 residues. Trimming left V 2 bases short and J 0 bases short, with 4 bases between. The CDR3 spells CASSELSTNEKLFF. In nucleotides, the CDR3 is TGTGCCAGCAGTGAACTCTCAACTAATGAAAAACTGTTTTTT.

The V call is TRBV28, the J call TRBJ2-1; D might be TRBD1 (6 bases). Germline values: CDR1 MDHEN, CDR2 SYDVKM. The CDR3 extends over 15 amino acids. Trimming cost V 7 bases and J 4 bases, with 17 bases left between them. CDR3 sequence (DNA): TGTGCCAGCACCAAAGCCCGAGGACAGTACAATGAGCAGTTCTTC. Protein sequence: CASTKARGQYNEQFF.

This clonotype qualifies as medium-sized. In DNA, the CDR3 is TGTGCCAGCAGTCCCCCAGGGTGGGCCGGGGAGCTGTTTTTT. The encoded protein is CASSPPGWAGELFF. The chain combines TRBV27 with TRBJ2-2, with D maybe TRBD1 (5 bases). Trimming cost V 5 bases and J 6 bases, with 13 bases left between them. The CDR3 has 14 residues. Germline CDR1 and CDR2: MNHEY and SMNVEV (reference sequence).

The chain joins TRBV2 to TRBJ2-5; D is uncertain. This CDR3 has 10 amino acids. The V gene lost 4 bases and the J gene lost 9 bases, with 6 bases spanning the gap. Germline V gives CDR1 SNHLY, CDR2 FYNNEI. The DNA of the CDR3 is TGTGCCAGCAGTGTTTTAGCCCAGTACTTC. This gives the protein CASSVLAQYF. The full variable domain, with the rest looked up from reference TRBV2 and TRBJ2-5, is EPEVTQTPSHQVTQMGQEVILRCVPISNHLYFYWYRQILGQKVEFLVSFYNNEISEKSEIFDDQFSVERPDGSNFTLKIRSTKLEDSAMYFCASSVLAQYFGPGTRLLVL.